The clone carrying this TCR beta chain was picked up many times. These data belong to a study of glioma-infiltrating T cells. Amplification of TCR alpha and beta CDR3 regions from RNA used iRepertoire nested multiplex PCR. TCRdb recomputed calls from the multiplex PCR reads with MiXCR, one row per CDR3 protein. Here the sample spans 160,000 or so distinct CDR3 sequences, approximately 40% being singletons. The V end was cut by 6 bases, the J end by 5 bases, with 14 bases between. The CDR3 is 14 residues long. Germline values: CDR1 MDHEN, CDR2 SYDVKM. The source is a human donor with low-grade glioma or glioblastoma, undergoing nonglioma brain surgery, or in good health (not recorded which). This rearrangement joins TRBV28 to TRBJ2-1; D gene unclear. Sequencing used glioma tissue, nonneoplastic brain tissue, or PBMCs (not recorded which). The CDR3 DNA reads TGTGCCAGCAGACCCCCCACCGGGCACAATGAGCAGTTCTTC. Its protein is CASRPPTGHNEQFF. Combining the CDR3 with reference TRBV28 and TRBJ2-1 gives the whole variable domain DVKVTQSSRYLVKRTGEKVFLECVQDMDHENMFWYRQDPGLGLRLIYFSYDVKMKEKGDIPEGYSVSREKKERFSLILESASTNQTSMYLCASRPPTGHNEQFFGPGTRLTVL.